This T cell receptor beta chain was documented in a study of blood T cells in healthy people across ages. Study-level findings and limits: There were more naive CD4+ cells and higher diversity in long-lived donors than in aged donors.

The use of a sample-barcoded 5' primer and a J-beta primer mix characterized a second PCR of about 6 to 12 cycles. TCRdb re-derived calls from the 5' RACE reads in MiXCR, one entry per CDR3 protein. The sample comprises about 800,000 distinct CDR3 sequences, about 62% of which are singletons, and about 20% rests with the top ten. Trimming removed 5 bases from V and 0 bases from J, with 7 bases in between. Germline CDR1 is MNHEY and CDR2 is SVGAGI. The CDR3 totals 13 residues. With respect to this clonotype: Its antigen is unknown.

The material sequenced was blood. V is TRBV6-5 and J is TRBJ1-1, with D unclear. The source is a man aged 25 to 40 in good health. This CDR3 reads CASSATLNTEAFF. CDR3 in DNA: TGTGCCAGCAGTGCGACACTGAACACTGAAGCTTTCTTT.